Below are 3 T cell receptor beta chains sequenced from a single sample in a study of shared clonotypes between healthy human individuals (dated by TCRdb to 2018 to 2021). CD8 naive samples were CD45RO-negative cells positively selected for CCR7, giving a CD45RA+CCR7+ population that excluded TemRA cells. Preparation of the library involved the immunoSEQ multiplex PCR assay. This immuneACCESS table, as held by TCRdb, lists in-frame sequences with V and J called but not all clones. Of the missing ones, under half trace to an unresolved V gene in checked studies; the others have no known cause. This sample comprises about 800,000 clones, approximately 97% of them detected only once. 0.2% to 0.25% of the sample rests with the top ten. The sequenced material came from naive CD8+ T cells sorted from blood. According to the study, the label for this sample's cell subset or site signals: CD45RA+CCR7+. These receptors were taken from a man aged 25 to 45 in good health.

V and J are TRBV7-9 and TRBJ2-2; possibly TRBD1 for D (5 bases). In germline, CDR1 is SEHNR, CDR2 FQNEAQ (reference sequence). V was pared by 4 bases and J by 6 bases, with 15 bases between. CDR3 size: 15 residues. The CDR3 bases are TGTGCCAGCAGCTCCGGGTTGGGGCAGCCCGGGGAGCTGTTTTTT. Its translation is CASSSGLGQPGELFF.

The CDR3 DNA reads TGTGCCAGCAGCTCACAATCAGAGACCCAGTACTTC. It yields the protein CASSSQSETQYF. The gene calls are TRBV7-9 and TRBJ2-5; D is ambiguous. Germline CDR1 is SEHNR and CDR2 is FQNEAQ (reference sequence). V lost 4 bases to trimming and J lost 4 bases, with 7 bases between them. This CDR3 comprises 12 residues.

The chain carries TRBV6-5 and TRBJ2-7; D possibly uses TRBD1 or TRBD2 (5 bases each). Germline CDR1 is MNHEY and CDR2 is SVGAGI. V lost 4 bases to trimming and J lost 1 base, with 17 bases between them. The CDR3 has 16 residues. The chain's CDR3 is CASSSFTGLLSYEQYF. DNA of the CDR3: TGTGCCAGCAGTTCTTTCACAGGACTCTTATCCTACGAGCAGTACTTC.